Below, one T cell receptor (beta chain) is given with its context. What it binds is unknown. The V gene end was trimmed by 4 bases and the J gene end by 10 bases; junction bases not matched to a gene: 3. Germline V gives CDR1 ENHRY, CDR2 SYGVKD. This CDR3 comprises 11 residues. The PCR was carried out with 60 Vbeta primers and 13 Jbeta primers. Method: immunoSEQ multiplex PCR; TCRdb's copy keeps in-frame clones and lacks some. Of around 150,000 clones detected, 60% to 85% appear once; the ten largest clones hold 1.3% to 1.5%. This specimen belongs to a study of cytomegalovirus exposure and HLA in healthy donors. Study results and limitations: Associated with cytomegalovirus, according to the listing, were 150 to 200 TCR beta chains. Immune exposure information comprised only CMV serostatus. CMV antigen specificity was confirmed in vitro for a few CMV-associated chains. The dataset shows that most TCR sequences were rare, while some public TCRs occurred in many donors.

The sample consisted of PBMCs. The genes are TRBV10-3 and TRBJ2-5; 7 bases align to TRBD1. The receptor comes from a woman aged 40-49 years in good health and CMV-seronegative. The CDR3 nucleotides read TGTGCCATCAGTGGGGGGACAGACCAGTACTTC. Encoded protein: CAISGGTDQYF.